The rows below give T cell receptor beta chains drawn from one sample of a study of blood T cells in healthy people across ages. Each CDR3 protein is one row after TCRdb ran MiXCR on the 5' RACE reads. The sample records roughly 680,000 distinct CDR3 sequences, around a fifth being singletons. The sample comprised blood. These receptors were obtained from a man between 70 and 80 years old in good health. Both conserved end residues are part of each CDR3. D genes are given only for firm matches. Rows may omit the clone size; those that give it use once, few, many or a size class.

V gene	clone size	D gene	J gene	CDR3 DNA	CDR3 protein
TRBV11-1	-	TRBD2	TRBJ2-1	TGTGCCAGCAGCCACGAGGGACTAGCGGGGAGCAATGAGCAGTTCTTC	CASSHEGLAGSNEQFF
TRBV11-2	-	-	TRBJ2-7	TGTGCCAGCAGCTTAGCGACTTCCTACGAGCAGTACTTC	CASSLATSYEQYF
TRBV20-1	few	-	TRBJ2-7	TGCAGTGCTAGATCCGGGGGTATCACTTCCTACGAGCAGTACTTC	CSARSGGITSYEQYF
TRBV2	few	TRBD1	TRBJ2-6	TGTGCCAGCAGCCCGGGACAGGGAAAATCTGGGGCCAACGTCCTGACTTTC	CASSPGQGKSGANVLTF
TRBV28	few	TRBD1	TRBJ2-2	TGTGCCAGCCACGGAACCTGGGGACAGGGCGGTACCGGGGAGCTGTTTTTT	CASHGTWGQGGTGELFF
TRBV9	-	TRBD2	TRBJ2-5	TGTGCCAGCAGCGCCGGGACTAGCGGGACTGGGCAAGAGACCCAGTACTTC	CASSAGTSGTGQETQYF
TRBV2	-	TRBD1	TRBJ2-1	TGTGCCAGCAGTCGACAGGGTCAGAATTACAATGAGCAGTTCTTC	CASSRQGQNYNEQFF
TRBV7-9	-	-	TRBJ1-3	TGTGCCAGCAGCTCACAAGGGGCGGGAAACACCATATATTTT	CASSSQGAGNTIYF
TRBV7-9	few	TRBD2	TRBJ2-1	TGTGCCAGCAGCAATAGACTAGCGGGAGGGGGTGAGCAGTTCTTC	CASSNRLAGGGEQFF
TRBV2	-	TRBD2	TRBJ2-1	TGTGCCAGCAGTGGCTATACCTCGGGACTATACAATGAGCAGTTCTTC	CASSGYTSGLYNEQFF
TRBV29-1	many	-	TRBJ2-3	TGCAGCGTTGAAGAAACCGGGACACGCACAGATACGCAGTATTTT	CSVEETGTRTDTQYF
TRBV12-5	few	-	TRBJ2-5	TGTGCTAGTGGCCTGATACAAGAGACCCAGTACTTC	CASGLIQETQYF
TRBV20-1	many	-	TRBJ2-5	TGCAGTGCTAGGACGGGAGTCCAAGAGACCCAGTACTTC	CSARTGVQETQYF
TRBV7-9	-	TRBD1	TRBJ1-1	TGTGCCAGCAGCTTTGGACAGGTCGAACCGAACACTGAAGCTTTCTTT	CASSFGQVEPNTEAFF
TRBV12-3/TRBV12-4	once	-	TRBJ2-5	TGTGCCAGCAGTTTACCGTGGGAGACCCAGTACTTC	CASSLPWETQYF
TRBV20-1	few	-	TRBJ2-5	TGCAGTGCCCTAGTGGGAGGGGGCGACTACCAGTACTTC	CSALVGGGDYQYF
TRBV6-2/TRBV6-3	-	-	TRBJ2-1	TGTGCCAGCAGTAAGGCCAATGACGTGGATGAGCAGTTCTTC	CASSKANDVDEQFF
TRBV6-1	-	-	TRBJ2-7	TGTGCCAGCAGTGAATCGAGGTACGAGCAGTACTTC	CASSESRYEQYF
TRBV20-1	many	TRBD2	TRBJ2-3	TGCAGTGCTGAACTAGCGGGAGCAGATACGCAGTATTTT	CSAELAGADTQYF
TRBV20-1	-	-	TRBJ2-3	TGCAGTGCTAGAGATTTACTAGGGGCCCAGTATTTT	CSARDLLGAQYF
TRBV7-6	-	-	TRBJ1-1	TGTGCCAGCAGCTTAGGGCCAATGAACACTGAAGCTTTCTTT	CASSLGPMNTEAFF
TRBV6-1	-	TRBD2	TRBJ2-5	TGTGCCAGCAGCCTATGGACTAGCGGGAGGTCATCCTACAATGAGCAGCTCTTC	CASSLWTSGRSSYNEQLF
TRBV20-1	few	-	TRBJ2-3	TGCAGTGCCCCCCCCGGGGCAGATACGCAGTATTTT	CSAPPGADTQYF
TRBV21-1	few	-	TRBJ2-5	TGTGCCAGCAGCATACTAGCGGGAGGGCGGAAGACCCAGTACTTC	CASSILAGGRKTQYF
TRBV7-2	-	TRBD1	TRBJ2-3	TGTGCCAGCAGCCAATCGGACAGGCACAGGTCAGATACGCAGTATTTT	CASSQSDRHRSDTQYF
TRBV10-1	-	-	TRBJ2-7	TGCGCCAGCAGTGACTTATCCTACGAGCAGTACTTC	CASSDLSYEQYF
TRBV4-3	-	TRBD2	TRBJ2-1	TGCGCCAGCAGCCAAGAGGTAGCGGGAAGGCGGGAGCAGTTCTTC	CASSQEVAGRREQFF
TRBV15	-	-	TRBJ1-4	TGTGCCACCAGCAAAGACGCCGGTACCGAAAAACTGTTTTTT	CATSKDAGTEKLFF
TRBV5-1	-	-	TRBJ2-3	TGCGCCAGCAGCTCCTTTGCAATGTCTAGCACAGATACGCAGTATTTT	CASSSFAMSSTDTQYF